The 13 T cell receptor beta chains below were found in one sample sequenced in a study of blood T cells in healthy people across ages (dated by TCRdb to about 2015). The library was made by 5' RACE. Sequencing was carried out with an Illumina HiSeq 2500. A second roughly 7 to 11 cycle PCR used a sample-barcoded 5' primer and a J-beta primer mix. TCRdb reanalyzed the raw reads on its own, using fastp at Q25 for trimming and MiXCR for clone calling, and kept in-frame beta chains. When rows share a CDR3 protein, they turn into one entry using the most common DNA and genes. The table for this sample lists 1.5 million to 2 million distinct CDR3 sequences; about 49% of them were counted only once. The ten biggest clones cover 2% to 2.5% of the sample. Sequenced material: blood. These receptors were obtained from a woman in her thirties or forties in good health.

J is TRBJ1-5 and V is TRBV12-3 or TRBV12-4; D call uncertain. V was cut by 3 bases and J by 7 bases, with 10 bases left in between. The CDR3 length is 13 residues. CDR3 amino acids: CASSFRPHQPQHF. The CDR3 DNA follows: TGTGCCAGCAGTTTCCGGCCTCACCAGCCCCAGCATTTT.

The gene calls are TRBV6-2 or TRBV6-3 and TRBJ2-1; 7 bases are a match to TRBD1. Germline V gives CDR1 MNHEY, CDR2 SVGEGT. V was pared by 6 bases and J by 9 bases, with 5 bases of the junction left unmatched. The CDR3 runs 12 residues. CDR3 nucleotide sequence: TGTGCCAGCAGCGCGCACAGGGGTGAGCAGTTCTTC. Residues: CASSAHRGEQFF.

This clonotype was seen a few times. The V gene is TRBV7-2, the J gene TRBJ1-5; weak D call: TRBD1 (6 bases). CDR1 is SGHTA, CDR2 FQGNSA, per germline. Trimming cost V 6 bases and J 4 bases, with 19 bases left between them. The CDR3 is made up of 16 amino acids. In DNA form, the CDR3 reads TGTGCCAGCAGACCCACAGGAGGGGGAGGGAATCAGCCCCAGCATTTT. This translates into CASRPTGGGGNQPQHF.

This clonotype was seen only a few times. The chain couples TRBV7-9 to TRBJ2-7; D unclear. There are 12 residues in the CDR3. The V end was cut by 4 bases, the J end by 5 bases, with 9 bases between. Looked up from germline, CDR1 is SEHNR and CDR2 is FQNEAQ (reference sequence). The CDR3 loop reads CASSSEADEQYF. DNA for the CDR3: TGTGCCAGCAGCTCCGAGGCGGACGAGCAGTACTTC.

V is TRBV6-5 and J is TRBJ1-4; 7 bases map to TRBD1. Germline V lookup: CDR1 MNHEY, CDR2 SVGAGI. Trimming at V came to 6 bases and at J to 2 bases, leaving 6 bases not matched to a gene. CDR3 length equals 15 residues. The CDR3 loop is CASSDTGVTNEKLFF. As DNA, the CDR3 is TGTGCCAGCAGCGATACAGGGGTGACTAATGAAAAACTGTTTTTT.

The sample holds a few counts of this clonotype. V usage is TRBV25-1 and J usage is TRBJ1-1; unclear D gene. V dropped 4 bases and J dropped 1 base, with 4 bases sitting between them. Germline V lookup: CDR1 MGHDK, CDR2 SYGVNS. The CDR3 runs 12 residues. The chain's CDR3 is CASSAGNTEAFF. CDR3 coding DNA: TGTGCCAGCAGTGCGGGGAACACTGAAGCTTTCTTT.

V gene TRBV7-2 combines with J gene TRBJ2-5, with D tentatively TRBD1 (6 bases). The V end was cut by 7 bases, the J end by 4 bases, with 19 bases between. CDR3 length equals 15 residues. Germline CDR1 SGHTA, CDR2 FQGNSA. The CDR3 loop is CASTVRGGSVETQYF. The CDR3 region has the DNA TGTGCCAGCACCGTCCGAGGGGGTTCGGTAGAGACCCAGTACTTC.

The chain has TRBV6-2 or TRBV6-3 and TRBJ1-2; TRBD1 is a possible D gene (6 bases). Germline CDR1 MNHEY, CDR2 SVGEGT. Trimming pared 8 bases from V and 6 bases from J, leaving 16 bases between. This CDR3 has 13 amino acids. The CDR3 DNA follows: TGTGCCAGCTGCATACAGGGAGGTCATGGCTACACCTTC. Its protein product is CASCIQGGHGYTF.

The genes are TRBV7-2 and TRBJ1-6; 11 positions match TRBD1. J gave up 7 bases and V 4 bases, and 12 bases lay outside the gene matches. Germline CDR1 and CDR2: SGHTA and FQGNSA. The CDR3 totals 18 residues. In DNA, the CDR3 is TGTGCCAGCAGCTCCCGGACAGGGGGCGCGTTTCCAAATTCACCCCTCCACTTT. As protein: CASSSRTGGAFPNSPLHF. Supplemented by reference TRBV7-2 and TRBJ1-6, the full variable domain reads GAGVSQSPSNKVTEKGKDVELRCDPISGHTALYWYRQSLGQGLEFLIYFQGNSAPDKSGLPSDRFSAERTGGSVSTLTIQRTQQEDSAVYLCASSSRTGGAFPNSPLHFGNGTRLTVT.

The gene calls are TRBV10-1 and TRBJ2-7, with D possibly TRBD1 on 6 matching bases. Per germline, CDR1 WNHNN and CDR2 SYGVQD (reference sequence). Trimming took off 3 bases at V and 0 bases at J, with 15 bases between the two ends. The CDR3 spans 16 residues. The CDR3 DNA follows: TGCGCCAGCAGTGATCCTCGGACAGCGAGCTCCTACGAGCAGTACTTC. Translated, it gives CASSDPRTASSYEQYF.

The rearrangement links TRBV3-1 to TRBJ2-3, with 8 bases matching TRBD2. Germline assignment: CDR1 LGHDT and CDR2 YNNKEL (reference sequence). V lost 0 bases, J lost 2 bases, and 7 bases stayed unmatched. CDR3 size: 17 residues. CDR3 bases: TGTGCCAGCAGCCAAGATCTAGTAGCGGGGTACACAGATACGCAGTATTTT. Translation: CASSQDLVAGYTDTQYF.

This clonotype was seen a few times. This sequence joins TRBV28 and TRBJ2-7; D unclear. V lost 3 bases, J lost 10 bases, and 10 bases lay in between. Germline loops: CDR1 MDHEN, CDR2 SYDVKM. This CDR3 has 11 residues. Here the CDR3 reads CASSFRHFQYF. CDR3 coding DNA: TGTGCCAGCAGTTTTAGGCACTTCCAGTACTTC.

This clonotype was seen a handful of times. The chain recombines TRBV20-1 with TRBJ1-5; perhaps TRBD1 as D (5 bases). The germline gives CDR1 DFQATT, CDR2 SNEGSKA (reference sequence). The V end lost 0 bases, the J end lost 6 bases, and 15 bases lay between the germline ends. The length of the CDR3 is 15 residues. In nucleotides, the CDR3 is TGCAGTGCTAGAGATCTTGGGGGAGATGGTCAGCCCCAGCATTTT. Encoded protein: CSARDLGGDGQPQHF.